This T cell receptor beta chain was captured in a study of T cells after yellow fever vaccination. Study results and caveats: A minor fraction of clonotypes spanned both CD4 and CD8 compartments. FACS-sorted repertoires could harbor abundant contaminating bulk-population clonotypes. Once the booster was given, most primary-vaccination clones reappeared, at about 95% for CD4 and over 75% for CD8.

It was through 5'RACE template switching that TCR cDNA was made, with a universal primer site and UMIs added. From the 5' RACE reads, TCRdb called clonotypes with MiXCR, one entry per CDR3 protein. The sample holds about 50,000 distinct CDR3 sequences; around 6.5% are singletons and the top ten take around 38%. This CDR3 is 13 amino acids long. CDR1 is LGHDT and CDR2 is YNNKEL in the germline V gene (reference sequence). V lost 3 bases to trimming and J lost 10 bases; unmatched junction nucleotides: 4. This clonotype occurred many times. Its specificity is unknown. Sample: CD8+ T cells sorted from PBMCs, taken on the day of the first yellow fever vaccination. This receptor was obtained from a man between 18 and 35 years old who received the YFV17D yellow fever vaccine. The gene calls are TRBV3-1 and TRBJ2-4, with 9 bases aligning to TRBD1. Here the CDR3 reads CASSQGQGGIQYF. The CDR3 DNA is TGTGCCAGCAGCCAGGGACAGGGAGGGATTCAGTACTTC. Together with reference TRBV3-1 and TRBJ2-4, the CDR3 gives the full variable domain: DTAVSQTPKYLVTQMGNDKSIKCEQNLGHDTMYWYKQDSKKFLKIMFSYNNKELIINETVPNRFSPKSPDKAHLNLHINSLELGDSAVYFCASSQGQGGIQYFGAGTRLSVL.